This passage covers 13 T cell receptor beta chains from one sample sequenced in a study of cytomegalovirus exposure and HLA in healthy donors. The primer mix had 60 Vbeta and 13 Jbeta primers. Method: immunoSEQ multiplex PCR; TCRdb's copy keeps in-frame clones and lacks some. In the table there are roughly 98,000 clones, around 77% of which are singletons. The sample consisted of PBMCs. These receptor sequences come from a man aged 35-49 years in good health and CMV-seronegative.

The rearrangement joins TRBV6-1 to TRBJ2-5; D is unclear. The CDR3 covers 15 residues. Germline V gives CDR1 MNHNS, CDR2 SASEGT. Trimming removed 0 bases at V and 7 bases at J, with 15 bases between. Written as DNA, the CDR3 is TGTGCCAGCAGTGAAGCGCGGAACGGTTTTGGGACCCAGTACTTC. It translates to CASSEARNGFGTQYF.

The CDR3 spells CASSKQGTDTQYF. As DNA, the CDR3 is TGTGCCAGCAGTAAACAGGGGACAGATACGCAGTATTTT. This chain connects TRBV5-6 to TRBJ2-3, with TRBD1 matching over 7 bases. CDR3 length: 13 amino acids. V trimming: 5 bases; J trimming: 3 bases; junction bases outside the gene matches: 3. Germline CDR1 SGHDT, CDR2 YYEEEE.

V usage is TRBV7-2 and J usage is TRBJ2-3, with D possibly TRBD1 on 5 matching bases. CDR1 and CDR2 from the germline V gene are SGHTA and FQGNSA. Trimming removed 7 bases at V and 0 bases at J, with 11 bases between. The CDR3 has 14 residues. The CDR3 nucleotides are TGTGCCAGCATCGACAGAACTAGCACAGATACGCAGTATTTT. It specifies CASIDRTSTDTQYF.

The J gene is TRBJ1-5, the V gene TRBV19; 10 bases are a match to TRBD1. Germline CDR1 is LNHDA and CDR2 is SQIVND (reference sequence). The CDR3 is made up of 21 amino acids. Trimming cost V 2 bases and J 0 bases; bases outside gene matches: 16. The DNA of the CDR3 is TGTGCCAGTAGTATATACAAGGGAGGGAGGACAGGGGGTTATAGCAATCAGCCCCAGCATTTT. Translating gives CASSIYKGGRTGGYSNQPQHF.

This clone was detected a few times. V gene TRBV20-1 combines with J gene TRBJ2-7; D unresolved. Trimming removed 3 bases from V and 6 bases from J, with 9 bases in between. This CDR3 spans 11 amino acids. In germline, CDR1 is DFQATT, CDR2 SNEGSKA (reference sequence). The CDR3 DNA reads as TGCAGTGCTAGTCTAGGCGGCGAGCAGTACTTC. Protein sequence: CSASLGGEQYF.

The chain couples TRBV6-1 to TRBJ1-2; possible D gene TRBD1, 5 bases. This CDR3 contains 16 residues. Trimming pared 0 bases from V and 2 bases from J, leaving 13 bases between. The germline V gene has CDR1 MNHNS and CDR2 SASEGT. CDR3 in amino acids: CASSEARGRANYGYTF. The CDR3 nucleotides are TGTGCCAGCAGTGAAGCGCGGGGCAGGGCCAACTATGGCTACACCTTC.

The rearrangement joins TRBV7-2 to TRBJ2-7; 9 nucleotides agree with TRBD2. Germline CDR1 and CDR2: SGHTA and FQGNSA. This CDR3 has 15 residues. After removal of 7 bases from V and 3 bases from J, the junction contained 10 bases not matched to a gene. CDR3 sequence reads: CASTFGSLAGYEQYF. The CDR3 DNA reads as TGTGCCAGCACCTTCGGGTCACTAGCGGGCTACGAGCAGTACTTC.

The chain uses TRBV7-9 and TRBJ1-6; 9 bases align to TRBD1. The CDR3 has 15 amino acids. Germline CDR1 SEHNR, CDR2 FQNEAQ (reference sequence). J lost 8 bases, V lost 5 bases, and 7 bases had no gene match. The CDR3 bases are TGTGCCAGCAGCCCCCGCGACAGGGGGGATTCACCCCTCCACTTT. Protein: CASSPRDRGDSPLHF.

This clone was observed a few times. J is TRBJ1-5 and V is TRBV23-1; TRBD1 matches at 11 bases. TRBV23-1 counts as an open reading frame of uncertain function. With 4 bases clipped from V and 6 bases from J, the junction kept 8 bases outside the gene matches. The CDR3 is made up of 16 amino acids. CDR3 residues: CASSPGQGGVFQPQHF. DNA for the CDR3: TGCGCCAGCAGTCCGGGACAGGGGGGTGTATTTCAGCCCCAGCATTTT.

The chain recombines TRBV18 with TRBJ2-7; 8 bases fit TRBD2. CDR3 length: 16 amino acids. V lost 1 base, J lost 4 bases, and 9 bases stayed unmatched. Germline values: CDR1 KGHSH, CDR2 LQKENI. DNA of the CDR3: TGTGCCAGCTCACCACTCCCGAGCGGGGGATCTTACGAGCAGTACTTC. Translating gives CASSPLPSGGSYEQYF.

V is TRBV5-1 and J is TRBJ1-1, with a tentative D call TRBD1 (5 bases). There are 16 residues in the CDR3. Trimming took 4 bases from V and 3 from J, leaving 19 bases between them. The germline gives CDR1 SGHRS, CDR2 YFSETQ. CDR3 loop: CASSPGIREVDTEAFF. For the CDR3, the DNA is TGCGCCAGCAGCCCGGGGATCAGGGAGGTGGACACTGAAGCTTTCTTT.

The DNA of the CDR3 is TGCGCCAGCAGCTTGGGGGGACAGGGCTCTGGAAACACCATATATTTT. Translating gives CASSLGGQGSGNTIYF. The chain recombines TRBV5-1 with TRBJ1-3; TRBD1 agrees at 9 bases. Trimming cost V 0 bases and J 0 bases; bases outside gene matches: 1. The CDR3 length is 16 residues. Germline V gene lookup returns CDR1 SGHRS and CDR2 YFSETQ. Looking up the rest from reference TRBV5-1 and TRBJ1-3 gives the full variable domain: KAGVTQTPRYLIKTRGQQVTLSCSPISGHRSVSWYQQTPGQGLQFLFEYFSETQRNKGNFPGRFSGRQFSNSRSEMNVSTLELGDSALYLCASSLGGQGSGNTIYFGEGSWLTVV.

The chain joins TRBV4-1 to TRBJ2-2, with 7 nucleotides matching TRBD2. Germline values: CDR1 MGHRA, CDR2 YSYEKL. The CDR3 length is 18 residues. The ends lost 2 bases at V and 2 bases at J; junction bases unmatched: 11. CDR3: CASSQWGGTTTNTGELFF. The CDR3 DNA follows: TGCGCCAGCAGCCAATGGGGGGGAACTACAACTAACACCGGGGAGCTGTTTTTT.